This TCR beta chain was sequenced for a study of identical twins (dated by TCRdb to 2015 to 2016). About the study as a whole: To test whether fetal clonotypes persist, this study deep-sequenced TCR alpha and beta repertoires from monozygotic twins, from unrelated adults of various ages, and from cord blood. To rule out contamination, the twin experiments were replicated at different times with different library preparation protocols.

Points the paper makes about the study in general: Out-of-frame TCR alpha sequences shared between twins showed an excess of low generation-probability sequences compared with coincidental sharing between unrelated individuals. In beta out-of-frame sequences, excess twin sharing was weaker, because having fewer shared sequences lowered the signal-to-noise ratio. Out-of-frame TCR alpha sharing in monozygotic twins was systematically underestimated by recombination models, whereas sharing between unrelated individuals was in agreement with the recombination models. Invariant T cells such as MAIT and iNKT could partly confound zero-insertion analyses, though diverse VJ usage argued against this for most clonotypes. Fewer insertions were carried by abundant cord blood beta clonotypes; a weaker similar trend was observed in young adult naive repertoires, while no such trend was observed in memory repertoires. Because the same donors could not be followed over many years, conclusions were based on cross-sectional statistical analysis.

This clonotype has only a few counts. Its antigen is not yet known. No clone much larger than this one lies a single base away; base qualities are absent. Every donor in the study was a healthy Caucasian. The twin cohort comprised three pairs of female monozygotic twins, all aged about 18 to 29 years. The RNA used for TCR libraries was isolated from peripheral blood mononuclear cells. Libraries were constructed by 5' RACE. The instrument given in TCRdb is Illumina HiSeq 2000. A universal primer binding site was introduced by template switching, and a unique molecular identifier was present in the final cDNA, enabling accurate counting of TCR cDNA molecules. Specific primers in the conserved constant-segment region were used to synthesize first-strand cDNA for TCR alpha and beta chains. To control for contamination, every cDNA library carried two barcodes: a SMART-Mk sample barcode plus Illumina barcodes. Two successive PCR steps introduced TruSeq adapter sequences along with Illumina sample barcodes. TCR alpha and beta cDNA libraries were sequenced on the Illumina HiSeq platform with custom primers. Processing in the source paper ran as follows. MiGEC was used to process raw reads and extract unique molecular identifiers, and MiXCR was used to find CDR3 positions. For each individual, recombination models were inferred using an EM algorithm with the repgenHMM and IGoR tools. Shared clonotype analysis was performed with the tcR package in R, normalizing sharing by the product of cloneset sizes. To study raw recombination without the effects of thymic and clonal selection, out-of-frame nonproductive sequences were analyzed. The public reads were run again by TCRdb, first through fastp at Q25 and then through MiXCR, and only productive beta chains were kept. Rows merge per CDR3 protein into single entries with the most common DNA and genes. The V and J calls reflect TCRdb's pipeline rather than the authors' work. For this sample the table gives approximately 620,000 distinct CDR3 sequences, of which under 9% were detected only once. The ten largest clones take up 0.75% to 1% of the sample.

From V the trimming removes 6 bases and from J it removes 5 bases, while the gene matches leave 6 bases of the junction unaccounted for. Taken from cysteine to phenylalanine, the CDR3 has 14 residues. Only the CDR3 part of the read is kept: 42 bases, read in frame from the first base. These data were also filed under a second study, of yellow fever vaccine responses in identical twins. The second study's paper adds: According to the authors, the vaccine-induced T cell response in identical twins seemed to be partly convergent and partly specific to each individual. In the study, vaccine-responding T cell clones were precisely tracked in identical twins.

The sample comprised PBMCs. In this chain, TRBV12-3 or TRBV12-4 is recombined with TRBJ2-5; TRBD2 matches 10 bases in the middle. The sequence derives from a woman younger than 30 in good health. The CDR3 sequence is CASSSAGGMETQYF. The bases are TGTGCCAGCAGCTCAGCGGGAGGGATGGAGACCCAGTACTTC.